The 6 T cell receptor beta chains given below trace back to one sample, sequenced in a study of OX40 agonist ivuxolimab in advanced cancers. TCRdb keeps only in-frame clones here, not all; method: immunoSEQ multiplex PCR. Altogether under 65,000 clones are present, approximately 93% being singletons, with the ten largest covering over 10%. The source material was CD4+ or CD8+ T cells sorted from blood, sampled in a trial of the OX40 agonist ivuxolimab. These receptors all come from an adult with an advanced solid tumor such as melanoma, head and neck, liver or kidney cancer.

The CDR3 coding sequence is TGCGCCAGCAGCAAATTATGGGAGGGAATAGCCACAGATACGCAGTATTTT. Translation gives CASSKLWEGIATDTQYF. The V and J genes are TRBV10-1 and TRBJ2-3; 7 bases line up with TRBD2. Trimming at V came to 6 bases and at J to 2 bases, leaving 14 bases not matched to a gene. The germline V gene has CDR1 WNHNN and CDR2 SYGVQD (reference sequence). This CDR3 is 17 amino acids long.

This chain links TRBV11-2 with TRBJ1-5; 8 positions agree with TRBD1. The CDR3 sequence is 14 residues long. The V and J ends lost 5 bases and 4 bases, in that order; junction bases with no gene match: 4. Germline values: CDR1 SGHAT, CDR2 FQNNGV. The CDR3 region has the DNA TGTGCCAGCAGCCAGGGACAGGCGAATCAGCCCCAGCATTTT. Protein: CASSQGQANQPQHF.

The gene calls are TRBV7-2 and TRBJ1-3; D is unclear. V was shortened by 1 base and J by 2 bases, with 6 bases between the two germline ends. CDR3 length equals 14 residues. Germline V CDR1 and CDR2: SGHTA, FQGNSA. The CDR3 reads CASSLGRAGNTIYF. The CDR3 nucleotides read TGTGCCAGCAGCTTAGGGCGGGCTGGAAACACCATATATTTT.

The chain has TRBV10-2 and TRBJ1-1; D is possibly TRBD1 (6 bases). CDR3 length: 13 residues. Germline V gives CDR1 WSHSY, CDR2 SAAADI. Trimming cost V 6 bases and J 4 bases, with 12 bases left between them. CDR3 sequence (DNA): TGCGCCAGCAGCGGGAGAGGGGGCACTGAAGCTTTCTTT. Its translation: CASSGRGGTEAFF.

The rearrangement uses TRBV7-9 and TRBJ2-3; D is possibly TRBD1 or TRBD2 (6 bases each). The CDR3 is 16 residues long. Germline loops: CDR1 SEHNR, CDR2 FQNEAQ (reference sequence). The V end lost 7 bases, the J end lost 2 bases, and 19 bases lay between the germline ends. CDR3 protein: CASKGWQGTLTDTQYF. Here the CDR3 DNA reads TGTGCCAGCAAAGGTTGGCAGGGGACTCTCACAGATACGCAGTATTTT.

The chain links TRBV15 to TRBJ2-7; the D gene is possibly TRBD1 (5 bases). V gave up 0 bases and J gave up 6 bases, with 15 bases separating them. CDR3 length equals 15 residues. Germline values: CDR1 LNHNV, CDR2 YYDKDF (reference sequence). The CDR3 nucleotides read TGTGCCACCAGCAGAGATCTTACTATAGGGGCCGAGCAGTACTTC. This translates into CATSRDLTIGAEQYF.